These 2 T cell receptor beta chains were sequenced from one sample in a study of HIV-infected children after antiretroviral therapy interruption. The TCR library was built from RNA with a 3' RACE protocol and unique molecular identifiers. A single record per CDR3 protein comes from TCRdb applying MiXCR to the 3' RACE reads. The table lists 35,000 to 50,000 distinct CDR3 sequences, approximately 7% of them singletons. As to treatment: PENTA 11 planned treatment interruption arm or continuous ART arm. The specimen was CD45RA+ CD4+ T cells from PBMCs, pooled from several time points, collected from a donor given antiretroviral therapy, either interrupted or continuous. Subset denoted: naive CD4+ CD45RA+ CD45RO- T cells. The source is a pool of human donors with HIV.

This clonotype was picked up many times. The chain employs TRBV12-3 or TRBV12-4 and TRBJ2-1; no reliable D call. Trimming shortened V by 2 bases and J by 9 bases, and 8 bases separated the two germline ends. The CDR3 runs 12 residues. The CDR3 region has the DNA TGTGCCAGCAGTTTAAGGTGGGGTGAGCAGTTCTTC. As protein: CASSLRWGEQFF.

V usage is TRBV7-2 and J usage is TRBJ2-2, with 7 bases aligning to TRBD1. The CDR3 contains 16 residues. Germline CDR1 is SGHTA and CDR2 is FQGNSA. J lost 3 bases, V lost 1 base, and 5 bases had no gene match. This chain's CDR3 is CASSLGQGQHTGELFF. CDR3 DNA: TGTGCCAGCAGCTTAGGACAGGGACAACACACCGGGGAGCTGTTTTTT.